This T cell receptor (beta chain) came from a study of T cell responses to AZD1222 COVID-19 vaccine. Study-wide results and limits: White British people made up most donors, females outnumbered males, and clonal diversity was possibly underestimated. After the peak T cell response, and only then, were repertoires sampled. Spike-wide vaccine-associated CD4 TCRs dominated at 160-218 and 743-854. Only a handful of AZD1222 recipients, more than 5 in all, had baseline seropositivity.

With regard to this clone: Its matching antigen is unknown.

Here immunoSEQ multiplex PCR was the method, and the copy in TCRdb shows in-frame clones only, minus some. This table holds 100,000 or so clones, about 87% found once. The CDR3 is 16 residues long. J was trimmed by 3 bases and V by 7 bases; bases with no gene match: 11. Germline V gene sequence: CDR1 MDHEN, CDR2 SYDVKM. The clonotype was recovered from an adult in good health. Sequences were derived from peripheral blood, sampled on day 0 of AZD1222 vaccination. The chain links TRBV28 to TRBJ2-5, with 10 bases fitting TRBD1. The CDR3 nucleotides are TGTGCCAGCACACTCTCCGGGACAGGGGAGGAAGAGACCCAGTACTTC. It translates to CASTLSGTGEEETQYF.